The 13 T cell receptor beta chains below come from one sample, sequenced in a study of blood T cell repertoires in COVID-19 (dated by TCRdb to about 2020). Library creation used the immunoSEQ multiplex PCR assay. Not all clones reach the TCRdb copy of this immuneACCESS table, which keeps in-frame sequences only. Checked studies attribute under half of the gap to unresolved V genes and leave the rest unexplained. A total of approximately 270,000 clones appear in this sample, roughly 88% of them only once. Roughly 6% of the sample lies in the top ten. The sample comprised peripheral blood. These receptors were taken from a woman between 25 and 40 years old with COVID-19, enrolled during active disease.

The rearrangement links TRBV27 to TRBJ1-5, with 7 bases lining up with TRBD1. With V trimmed by 5 bases and J by 2 bases, 6 bases remained unmatched. Germline V lookup: CDR1 MNHEY, CDR2 SMNVEV (reference sequence). This CDR3 comprises 15 residues. CDR3 residues: CASSMTGYGNQPQHF. The CDR3 bases are TGTGCCAGCAGTATGACAGGGTATGGCAATCAGCCCCAGCATTTT.

This chain uses TRBV6-5 with TRBJ1-2; 9 positions agree with TRBD1. The germline V gene has CDR1 MNHEY and CDR2 SVGAGI. The CDR3 runs to 14 residues. J gave up 5 bases and V 2 bases, and 3 bases lay outside the gene matches. CDR3 amino acids: CASSYQDRGYGYTF. DNA of the CDR3: TGTGCCAGCAGTTACCAGGACAGGGGTTATGGCTACACCTTC.

The gene calls are TRBV14 and TRBJ1-2; TRBD1 is a possible D gene (6 bases). V lost 1 base to trimming and J lost 11 bases, with 23 bases between them. The CDR3 loop spans 16 amino acids. In germline, CDR1 is SGHDN, CDR2 FVKESK. The CDR3 reads CASSQVEAGGPRRYTF. In DNA form, the CDR3 reads TGTGCCAGCAGCCAAGTTGAAGCTGGGGGCCCCAGAAGGTACACCTTC.

The sample holds one count of this clone. V usage is TRBV19 and J usage is TRBJ2-3; D not certain. This CDR3 region has 14 residues. Trimming removed 5 bases from V and 3 bases from J, with 12 bases in between. Germline V gene sequence: CDR1 LNHDA, CDR2 SQIVND (reference sequence). This CDR3 reads CASSVRLITDTQYF. CDR3 nucleotides: TGTGCCAGTAGTGTCCGACTGATTACAGATACGCAGTATTTT.

This clone was picked up a small number of times. The chain carries TRBV6-1 and TRBJ1-2; tentatively, D is TRBD1 (6 bases). V lost 0 bases and J lost 4, with 12 bases in between. CDR3 length: 15 residues. CDR1 is MNHNS and CDR2 is SASEGT in the germline V gene. The CDR3 region has the DNA TGTGCCAGCAGTGAAGCCCCACAGGGTATCTATGGCTACACCTTC. This translates into CASSEAPQGIYGYTF.

This chain's CDR3 is CASSITRGYGYTF. The CDR3 DNA sequence: TGCGCCAGCAGCATAACTCGGGGTTATGGCTACACCTTC. The V gene is TRBV5-1, the J gene TRBJ1-2, with D unresolved. CDR3 size: 13 residues. The germline V gene encodes CDR1 SGHRS and CDR2 YFSETQ. V was pared by 4 bases and J by 5 bases, with 12 bases between.

This rearrangement joins TRBV5-4 to TRBJ2-2; 10 bases map to TRBD1. Germline CDR1 and CDR2: SGHNT and YYREEE (reference sequence). The CDR3 is made up of 16 amino acids. After removal of 0 bases from V and 2 bases from J, the junction contained 1 base not matched to a gene. CDR3 nucleotides: TGTGCCAGCAGCTTGGGGGACAGGGGTAACACCGGGGAGCTGTTTTTT. This sequence encodes CASSLGDRGNTGELFF.

This clone appeared a few times. Within the sample, other DNA sequences also encode this same CDR3. This rearrangement joins TRBV10-1 to TRBJ1-3; D not certain. Germline lookup yields CDR1 WNHNN and CDR2 SYGVQD (reference sequence). CDR3 size: 14 residues. V lost 1 base, J lost 0 bases, and 4 bases lay in between. This chain's CDR3 is CASSELLSGNTIYF. As DNA, the CDR3 is TGCGCCAGCAGTGAGTTACTCTCTGGAAACACCATATATTTT.

V gene TRBV11-3 combines with J gene TRBJ2-7, with D tentatively TRBD2 (6 bases). Germline lookup yields CDR1 SGHNT and CDR2 YENEEA. V was shortened by 3 bases and J by 0 bases, with 15 bases between the two germline ends. CDR3 length equals 16 residues. DNA for the CDR3: TGTGCCAGCAGCTTCCTTGGGCTAGCGCACTCCTACGAGCAGTACTTC. Encoded protein: CASSFLGLAHSYEQYF.

J is TRBJ1-2 and V is TRBV9, with D uncertain. The CDR3 runs to 15 residues. Deletions cut 0 bases from V and 0 bases from J, with 9 bases between. CDR1 SGDLS and CDR2 YYNGEE come from the germline V gene. The CDR3 here is CASSVAAETNYGYTF. The CDR3 DNA is TGTGCCAGCAGCGTAGCGGCGGAGACTAACTATGGCTACACCTTC.

The genes are TRBV19 and TRBJ1-5; maybe TRBD1 (5 bases). The CDR3 has 13 amino acids. The V end was cut by 5 bases, the J end by 4 bases, with 9 bases between. The germline V gene has CDR1 LNHDA and CDR2 SQIVND (reference sequence). The CDR3 DNA sequence: TGTGCCAGTAGTGCGGGGGGGAATCAGCCCCAGCATTTT. Protein sequence: CASSAGGNQPQHF.

This chain links TRBV5-6 with TRBJ1-3; 9 nucleotides agree with TRBD1. The V segment lost 3 bases and the J segment 4 bases; nucleotides outside the gene matches: 5. The CDR3 covers 15 residues. The germline V gene encodes CDR1 SGHDT and CDR2 YYEEEE. DNA of the CDR3: TGTGCCAGCAGCTGGGGGACAGGGTTGGGAAACACCATATATTTT. Protein sequence: CASSWGTGLGNTIYF.

V and J are TRBV27 and TRBJ2-7; weak D call: TRBD2 (5 bases). The CDR3 consists of 16 residues. The V gene lost 4 bases and the J gene lost 1 base, with 17 bases spanning the gap. From germline, CDR1 is MNHEY and CDR2 SMNVEV (reference sequence). The CDR3 DNA sequence: TGTGCCAGCAGTTCTTCAGAGGGCACAATTTCCTACGAGCAGTACGTC. Protein: CASSSSEGTISYEQYV.